This T cell receptor beta chain came from a study of cytomegalovirus exposure and HLA in healthy donors (dated by TCRdb to about 2017). Broadly, across the study: An earlier analysis of 587 of the donors reported 250 to 350 Gb of sequence data and 90 million to 120 million unique TCR beta sequences obtained from about 200 million T cells. Across some 400 genotyped donors of the cohort, an average of roughly 200,000 unique TCR beta nucleotide sequences per donor were sequenced, and roughly 20% of those sequences were non-productive. The aim of the study was to test whether cataloging public T cell receptors could identify signatures of past pathogen exposure. To predict cytomegalovirus infection status, the study brought together high-throughput TCR immunosequencing, statistical association of individual TCRs with disease status, and machine learning. A later genetic analysis took genome-wide SNP genotypes for about 55% of the 666 donors and used that subset as a discovery cohort. An early release covering roughly 600 HLA-typed donors comprised about 300 gigabases of sequencing data and 65 million to 100 million unique TCR sequences. To study patterns of TCR occurrence, a later analysis re-analyzed previously published TCR beta repertoires from just over 650 donors and added high-resolution HLA genotyping. All discovery cohort repertoires had been generated using a single sequencing platform. Of the roughly 400 genotyped donors, 81% were placed in the genetic ancestry cluster associated with self-reported Caucasian donors. An earlier analysis of roughly 600 of the donors used high-throughput TCR beta sequencing to judge whether each TCR beta V gene segment behaved as functional or pseudogenic. The later analysis used no new phenotypic data to find candidate immune exposures, relying instead on TCR beta sequences and their occurrence across donors. Donor age, sex, ethnicity and CMV serostatus were compiled alongside the repertoire data. Five DR-DQ haplotypes were handled as single units for association and clustering, since linkage in the cohort was strong. A separate validation cohort of approximately 130 different subjects was used in addition to the roughly 700-subject first cohort. Typing coverage varied by locus: roughly 629-630 donors for A, B, C, DRB1 and DQB1; about 520 for DQA1; over 600 for DPA1; roughly 450 for DPB1. Using immunosequencing, the study profiled T cell repertoires from fewer than 850 subjects and related those repertoires to cytomegalovirus serostatus. Both class I and class II loci were covered by HLA typing, at four-digit resolution.

The cohort comprised around 690 healthy bone marrow donors. Cohort members were all nominally healthy when sampled, although unrecorded immune exposures were likely present. The donor tested CMV seronegative, placing the donor among the 350 to 400 seronegative members of the cohort. Every donor gave a peripheral blood sample, and the peripheral blood mononuclear cells from that sample were used for TCR beta sequencing. Genomic DNA was extracted from the blood cell samples with the Qiagen DNeasy Blood Extraction Kit. As for this clone: Its antigen is still unknown. No qualities accompany the bases; no much larger clone lies one base away.

The investigation overall reported the following: A further reported finding was that TCR beta sequences accurately predicted the HLA-A and HLA-B alleles for most subjects in the first cohort. Most CMV-associated TCR beta chains appeared to be HLA-restricted in a later analysis, and the HLA associations seemed to be driven largely by CMV exposure. Most TCR sequences were observed very rarely across donors, whereas some public TCRs were present in many individuals. Because HLA typing was missing for some donors at each locus, association tests included only the typed subset. Specific HLA alleles were associated with 15,000 to 20,000 TCR beta sequences at a false discovery rate of 0.05 in a later analysis. V-gene and J-gene trimming of TCR beta chains was associated with a missense DCLRE1C variant in a later genetic analysis, and the association was replicated in an independent cohort. Because counts were too low, roughly 17 rarely observed V segments, including chromosome 9 orphons, were left out of the earlier analysis of 500 to 750 of the donors. According to a later analysis, TCR association rates differed among HLA loci, with DRB1 alleles showing the most associated TCRs and HLA-C alleles showing the fewest. The study gave a list of 150 to 200 TCR beta chains associated with cytomegalovirus. Sequencing depth was assumed to be roughly uniform across donors in the presence/absence analyses, though that assumption may not hold. A later analysis reported that several top co-occurrence clusters appeared linked to parvovirus B19, influenza, CMV and Epstein-Barr virus. In an earlier analysis of roughly 500 of the donors, most TCR beta V segments appeared in productive rearrangements about 87% or about 30% of the time, broadly matching IMGT annotations. A later analysis found that HLA-associated TCR beta chains were more clonally expanded and had lower generation probabilities than equally common non-associated chains. Linkage disequilibrium might explain the correlated functional status among segregating V segments, but an unknown experimental factor could not be ruled out. The sequencing pipeline was judged likely to have produced a cluster of highly shared sequence variants as a technical artifact. When HLA alleles, especially DR and DQ, strongly co-occurred, TCR associations were difficult to assign to individual alleles. The authors suggested that the approach could potentially be extended to other disease states and immunological phenotypes. This cohort had only TCR beta chains sequenced, and the lack of alpha or paired-chain data limited which features could be detected. In both the original and validation cohorts, the classifier was reported to diagnose cytomegalovirus status with high specificity and sensitivity. The only immune exposure information available for the cohort was CMV serostatus. In vitro tests confirmed that a few of the cytomegalovirus-associated TCR beta chains recognize cytomegalovirus antigens. In a later genetic analysis, fewer N-insertions in productive TCRs were reported among donors in an Asian-associated ancestry cluster than the approximately 630-donor mean.

The library relied on the immunoSEQ multiplex PCR assay. For the multiplex PCR, a mixture combining 60 forward primers for TCR Vbeta segments and 13 reverse primers for TCR Jbeta segments was used. A multiplex PCR assay on genomic DNA amplified the CDR3 region of rearranged TCR beta genes. The Illumina HiSeq System was used to sequence the amplified TCR beta libraries as 87-base-pair reads. On the authors' methods: A later analysis counted about 82 million unique TCR beta chains across the 666 repertoires, and around 9.9 million of these chains were shared by at least two donors. A nearest-neighbor algorithm error-corrected the raw reads and collapsed the reads into unique sequences, merging closely related sequences to remove PCR and sequencing errors. CDR3 sequences were aligned to IMGT reference sequences to assign V, D and J gene segments. For a sequence to be retained, a match of at least six nucleotides was required to both a V gene segment and a J gene segment. Rearrangements were classified as productive when the CDR3 lacked stop codons and remained in frame with V and J, and all other rearrangements were classified as non-productive. Following IMGT convention, CDR3 was defined as the stretch from the second conserved V-encoded cysteine up to the conserved J-encoded phenylalanine. The earlier analysis of 500 to 750 of the donors excluded any sequence lacking an unambiguous match to a single V gene segment. An earlier analysis of some 500 of the donors classified V segments as functional when productive rearrangements were above 56.7% and as segregating when the standard deviation between donors was above 5%. A statistical classification framework was developed to diagnose cytomegalovirus status using the catalog of TCR beta chain sequences. In a later analysis, V and J genes were assigned by comparing TCR nucleotide sequences against IMGT/GENE-DB human TR gene sequences. A later analysis assigned CDR3 sequences and most-parsimonious VDJ recombination scenarios with the TCRdist pipeline. In a later analysis, each TCR beta chain was defined by its CDR3 amino acid sequence together with its V-gene family, and reads without a unique V-gene family were excluded. A later analysis removed several hundred highly shared, low-generation-probability nucleotide sequences to deal with suspected cross-contamination and a sequencing artifact. In a later analysis, a clonal expansion index for each public chain was calculated from normalized within-repertoire ranks of inferred template counts. Generation probabilities in a later analysis came from a VDJ recombination model fitted to out-of-frame rearrangements, and those results were checked against IGoR. Hypergeometric tests were used in a later analysis to score TCR-TCR, TCR-HLA and TCR-CMV co-occurrence, with a repertoire-size bias correction applied to the TCR pairs. False discovery rates were estimated in a later analysis by permuting HLA or CMV assignments 20 times. In a later analysis, co-occurring TCRs were grouped with DBSCAN, and TCRdist sequence similarity was added when clustering was performed within HLA-allele-positive subsets. Repertoires with fewer than 30,000 or more than 120,000 public chains, plus five repertoires with anomalous nucleotide sharing, were excluded from co-occurrence clustering. This is the immuneACCESS table as TCRdb keeps it, with only in-frame sequences that have V and J called. A part of the clones is gone; compared with another copy, unresolved V genes explain less than half, and the rest is unexplained. The D gene and trimming were derived from the DNA, and the V and J assignments and clone size from that table. The sample yields nearly 110,000 clones; over 55% were counted once. The top ten constitute roughly 3% of the sample.

Sequencing was carried out using PBMCs. The receptor was derived from a female donor in good health and CMV-seronegative.

The CDR3 sequence is CASRPARTDTQYF. Here is the DNA: TGCGCCAGCAGGCCAGCGCGCACAGATACGCAGTATTTT. In this chain, TRBV4-1 is recombined with TRBJ2-3; there is no confident call for the D gene. Its CDR3 holds 13 amino acids, cysteine through phenylalanine. The sequence is cut down to CDR3 DNA, 39 bases in frame from base 1. V loses 6 bases of germline sequence and J loses 1 base, and the interval between the two ends is 8 bases. Per the germline V gene, MGHRA is the CDR1 and YSYEKL is the CDR2.